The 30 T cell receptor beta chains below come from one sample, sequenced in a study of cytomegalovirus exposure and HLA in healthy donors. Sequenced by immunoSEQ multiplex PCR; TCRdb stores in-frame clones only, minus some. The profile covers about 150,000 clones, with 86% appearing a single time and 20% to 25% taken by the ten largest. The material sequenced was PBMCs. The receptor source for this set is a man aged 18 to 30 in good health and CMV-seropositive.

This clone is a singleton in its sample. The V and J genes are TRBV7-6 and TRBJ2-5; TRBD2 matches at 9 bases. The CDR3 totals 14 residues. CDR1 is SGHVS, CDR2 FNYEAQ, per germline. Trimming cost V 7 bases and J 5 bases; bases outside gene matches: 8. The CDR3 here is CASNLGLAKETQYF. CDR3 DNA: TGTGCCAGCAACCTGGGACTAGCCAAGGAGACCCAGTACTTC.

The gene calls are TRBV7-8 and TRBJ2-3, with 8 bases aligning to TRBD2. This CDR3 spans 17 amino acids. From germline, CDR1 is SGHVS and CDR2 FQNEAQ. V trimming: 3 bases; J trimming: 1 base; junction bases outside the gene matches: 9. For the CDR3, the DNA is TGTGCCAGCAGCTTCTCCTCGGCTAGCGGGCGCACAGATACGCAGTATTTT. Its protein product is CASSFSSASGRTDTQYF.

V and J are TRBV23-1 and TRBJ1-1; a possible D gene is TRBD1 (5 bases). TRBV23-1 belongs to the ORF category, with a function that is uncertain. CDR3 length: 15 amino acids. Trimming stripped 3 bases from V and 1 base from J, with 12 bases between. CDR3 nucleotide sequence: TGCGCCAGCAGTCAGGGGAGGGGTCAGAACACTGAAGCTTTCTTT. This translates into CASSQGRGQNTEAFF.

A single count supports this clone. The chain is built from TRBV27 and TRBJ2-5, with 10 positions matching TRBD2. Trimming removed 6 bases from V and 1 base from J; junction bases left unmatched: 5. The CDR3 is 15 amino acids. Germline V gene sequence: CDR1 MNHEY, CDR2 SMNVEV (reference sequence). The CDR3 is CASSVSGRPQETQYF. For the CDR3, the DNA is TGTGCCAGCAGCGTTAGCGGGAGGCCCCAAGAGACCCAGTACTTC.

For the CDR3, the DNA is TGTGCCTCCCGCCGGGACTCCGGAAACACCATATATTTT. This translates into CASRRDSGNTIYF. This sequence joins TRBV27 and TRBJ1-3; D possibly corresponds to TRBD1 (5 bases). Germline lookup yields CDR1 MNHEY and CDR2 SMNVEV (reference sequence). Trimming stripped 11 bases from V and 4 bases from J, with 15 bases between. CDR3 length: 13 residues.

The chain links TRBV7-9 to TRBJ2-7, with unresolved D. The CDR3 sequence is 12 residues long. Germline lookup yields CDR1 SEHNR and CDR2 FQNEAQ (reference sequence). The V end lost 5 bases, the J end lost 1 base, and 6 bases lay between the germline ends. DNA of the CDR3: TGTGCCAGCAGCCCCCAGTCCTACGAGCAGTACTTC. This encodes CASSPQSYEQYF.

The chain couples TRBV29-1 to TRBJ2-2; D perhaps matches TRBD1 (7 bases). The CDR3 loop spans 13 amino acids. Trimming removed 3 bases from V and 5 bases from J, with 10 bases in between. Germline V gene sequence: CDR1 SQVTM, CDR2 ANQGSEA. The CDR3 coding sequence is TGCAGCGTTGAGTCAGGGGGGACCGGGGAGCTGTTTTTT. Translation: CSVESGGTGELFF.

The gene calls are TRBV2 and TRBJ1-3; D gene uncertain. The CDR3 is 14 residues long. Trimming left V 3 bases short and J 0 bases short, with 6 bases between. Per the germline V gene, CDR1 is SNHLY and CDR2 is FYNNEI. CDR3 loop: CASSDGSSGNTIYF. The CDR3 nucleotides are TGTGCCAGCAGTGACGGGAGCTCTGGAAACACCATATATTTT.

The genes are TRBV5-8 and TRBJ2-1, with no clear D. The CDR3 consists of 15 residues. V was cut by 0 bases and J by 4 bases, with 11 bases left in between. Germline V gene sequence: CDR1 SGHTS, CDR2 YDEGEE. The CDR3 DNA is TGTGCCAGCAGCTTGGGTACTTCCGCTTACAATGAGCAGTTCTTC. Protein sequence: CASSLGTSAYNEQFF.

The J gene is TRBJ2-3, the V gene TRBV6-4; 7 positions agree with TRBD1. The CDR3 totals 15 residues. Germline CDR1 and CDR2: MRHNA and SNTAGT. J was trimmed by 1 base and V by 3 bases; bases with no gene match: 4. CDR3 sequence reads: CASSEQGFGTDTQYF. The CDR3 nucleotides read TGTGCCAGCAGTGAACAGGGGTTCGGCACAGATACGCAGTATTTT.

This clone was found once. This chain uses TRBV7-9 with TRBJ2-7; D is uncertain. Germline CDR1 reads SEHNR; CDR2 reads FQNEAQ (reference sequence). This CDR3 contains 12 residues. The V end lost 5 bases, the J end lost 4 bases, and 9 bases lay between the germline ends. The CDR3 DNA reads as TGTGCCAGCAGCAGAGTCGGGTACGAGCAGTACTTC. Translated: CASSRVGYEQYF.

Here the CDR3 reads CASSQDQGPSTNEKLFF. The CDR3 DNA is TGCGCCAGCAGCCAAGATCAGGGCCCATCAACTAATGAAAAACTGTTTTTT. V usage is TRBV4-3 and J usage is TRBJ1-4; a possible D gene is TRBD1 (5 bases). This CDR3 has 17 amino acids. The V end was cut by 0 bases, the J end by 0 bases, with 11 bases between. Per the germline V gene, CDR1 is LGHNA and CDR2 is YSLEER.

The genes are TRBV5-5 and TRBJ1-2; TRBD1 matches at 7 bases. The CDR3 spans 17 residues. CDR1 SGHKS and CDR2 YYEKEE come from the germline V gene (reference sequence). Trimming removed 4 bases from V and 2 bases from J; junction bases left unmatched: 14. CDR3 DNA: TGTGCCAGCAGCCCACTCGGACAGGCTCTCCCCAACTATGGCTACACCTTC. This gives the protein CASSPLGQALPNYGYTF.

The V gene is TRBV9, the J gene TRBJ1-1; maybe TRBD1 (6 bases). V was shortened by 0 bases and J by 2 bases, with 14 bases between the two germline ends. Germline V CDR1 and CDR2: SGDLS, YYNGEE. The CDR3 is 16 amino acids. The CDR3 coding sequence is TGTGCCAGCAGCGTAGGAGAGTGGGGGCGAAACACTGAAGCTTTCTTT. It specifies CASSVGEWGRNTEAFF.

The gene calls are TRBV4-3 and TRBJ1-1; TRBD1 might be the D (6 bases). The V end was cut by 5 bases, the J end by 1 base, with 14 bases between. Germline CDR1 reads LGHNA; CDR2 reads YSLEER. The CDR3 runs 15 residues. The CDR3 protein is CASSSRLTGNTEAFF. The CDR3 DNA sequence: TGCGCCAGCAGCTCCCGTTTGACAGGGAACACTGAAGCTTTCTTT.

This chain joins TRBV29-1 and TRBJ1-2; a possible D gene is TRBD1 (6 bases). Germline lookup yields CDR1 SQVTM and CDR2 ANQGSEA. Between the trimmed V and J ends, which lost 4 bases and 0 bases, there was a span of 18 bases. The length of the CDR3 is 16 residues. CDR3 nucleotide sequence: TGCAGCGTTGGGTGGGGAGGGGGTTTAACTAACTATGGCTACACCTTC. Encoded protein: CSVGWGGGLTNYGYTF.

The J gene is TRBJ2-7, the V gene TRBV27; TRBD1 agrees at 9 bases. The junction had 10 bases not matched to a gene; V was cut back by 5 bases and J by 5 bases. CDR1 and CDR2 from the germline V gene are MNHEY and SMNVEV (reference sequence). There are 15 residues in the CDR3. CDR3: CASSPGDRASHEQYF. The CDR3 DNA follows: TGTGCCAGCAGTCCGGGGGACAGGGCCAGTCACGAGCAGTACTTC.

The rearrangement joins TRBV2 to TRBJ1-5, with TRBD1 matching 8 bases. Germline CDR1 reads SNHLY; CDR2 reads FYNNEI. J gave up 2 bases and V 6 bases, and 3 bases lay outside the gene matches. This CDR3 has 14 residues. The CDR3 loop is CASSQGAGNQPQHF. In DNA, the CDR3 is TGTGCCAGCAGCCAGGGGGCAGGCAATCAGCCCCAGCATTTT.

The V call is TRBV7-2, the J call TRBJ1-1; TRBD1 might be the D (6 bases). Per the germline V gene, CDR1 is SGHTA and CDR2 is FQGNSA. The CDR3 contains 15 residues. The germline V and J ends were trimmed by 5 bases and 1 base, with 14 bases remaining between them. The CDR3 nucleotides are TGTGCCAGCAGCCTCACGGGACAATCGAACACTGAAGCTTTCTTT. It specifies CASSLTGQSNTEAFF.

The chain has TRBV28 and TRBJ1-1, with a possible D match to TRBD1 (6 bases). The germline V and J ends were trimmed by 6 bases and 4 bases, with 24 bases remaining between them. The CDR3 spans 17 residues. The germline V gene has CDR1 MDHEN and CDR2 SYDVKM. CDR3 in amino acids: CASRPSVQGIGSTEAFF. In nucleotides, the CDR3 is TGTGCCAGCAGGCCATCAGTCCAGGGGATTGGGAGCACTGAAGCTTTCTTT.

The CDR3 DNA reads as TGTGCCAGCGCTGGAATGGGAGACACTGAAGCTTTCTTT. It yields the protein CASAGMGDTEAFF. The V call is TRBV9, the J call TRBJ1-1, with D unclear. The CDR3 is 13 amino acids. Germline CDR1 and CDR2: SGDLS and YYNGEE. The V gene lost 7 bases and the J gene lost 3 bases, with 13 bases spanning the gap.

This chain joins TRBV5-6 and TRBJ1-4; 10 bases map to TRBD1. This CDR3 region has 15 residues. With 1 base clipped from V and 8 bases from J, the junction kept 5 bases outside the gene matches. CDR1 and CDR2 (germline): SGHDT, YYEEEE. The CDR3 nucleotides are TGTGCCAGCAGCTTGCTTGGGACAGGGGACGAAAAACTGTTTTTT. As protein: CASSLLGTGDEKLFF.

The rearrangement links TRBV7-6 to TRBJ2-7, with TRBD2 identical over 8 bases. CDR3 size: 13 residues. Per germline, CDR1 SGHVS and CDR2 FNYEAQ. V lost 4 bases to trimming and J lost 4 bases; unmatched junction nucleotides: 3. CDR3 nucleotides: TGTGCCAGCAGCTCGGGGACTAGTTACGAGCAGTACTTC. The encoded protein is CASSSGTSYEQYF.

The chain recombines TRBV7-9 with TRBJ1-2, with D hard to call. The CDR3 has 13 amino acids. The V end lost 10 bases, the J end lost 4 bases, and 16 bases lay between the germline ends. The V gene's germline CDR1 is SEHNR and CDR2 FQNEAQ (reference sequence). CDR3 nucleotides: TGTGCCATGGAGAGGGAGAGCACCTATGGCTACACCTTC. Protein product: CAMERESTYGYTF.

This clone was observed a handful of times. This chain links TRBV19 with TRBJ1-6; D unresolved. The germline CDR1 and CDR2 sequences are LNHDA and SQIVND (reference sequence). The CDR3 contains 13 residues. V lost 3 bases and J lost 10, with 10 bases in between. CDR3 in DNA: TGTGCCAGTAGTATCGATGGGGAGTCACCCCTCCACTTT. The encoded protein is CASSIDGESPLHF.

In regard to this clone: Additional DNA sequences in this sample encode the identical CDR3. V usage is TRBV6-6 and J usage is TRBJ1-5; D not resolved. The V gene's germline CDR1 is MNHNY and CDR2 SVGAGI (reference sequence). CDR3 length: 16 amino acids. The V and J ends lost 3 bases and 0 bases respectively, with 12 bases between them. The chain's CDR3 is CASSYRVIDSNQPQHF. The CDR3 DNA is TGTGCCAGCAGTTATCGGGTAATTGATAGCAATCAGCCCCAGCATTTT.

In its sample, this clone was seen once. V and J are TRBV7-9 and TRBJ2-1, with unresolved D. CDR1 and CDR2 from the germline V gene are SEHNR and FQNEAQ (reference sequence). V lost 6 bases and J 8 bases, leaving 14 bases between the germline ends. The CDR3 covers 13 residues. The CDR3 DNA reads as TGTGCCAGCAGTCCCCCACGAGGCTATGAGCAGTTCTTC. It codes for CASSPPRGYEQFF.

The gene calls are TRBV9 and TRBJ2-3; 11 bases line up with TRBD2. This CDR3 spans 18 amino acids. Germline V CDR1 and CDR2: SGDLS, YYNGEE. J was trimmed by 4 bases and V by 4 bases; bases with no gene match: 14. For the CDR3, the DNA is TGTGCCAGCAGCCATCCTTGGATAGCGGGGGGGCAGGCAGATACGCAGTATTTT. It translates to CASSHPWIAGGQADTQYF.

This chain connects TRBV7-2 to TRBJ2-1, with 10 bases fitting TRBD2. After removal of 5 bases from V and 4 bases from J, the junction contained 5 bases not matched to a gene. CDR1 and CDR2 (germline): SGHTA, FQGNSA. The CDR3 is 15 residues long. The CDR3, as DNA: TGTGCCAGCAGCGAAACTAGCGGGGCTTACAATGAGCAGTTCTTC. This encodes CASSETSGAYNEQFF.

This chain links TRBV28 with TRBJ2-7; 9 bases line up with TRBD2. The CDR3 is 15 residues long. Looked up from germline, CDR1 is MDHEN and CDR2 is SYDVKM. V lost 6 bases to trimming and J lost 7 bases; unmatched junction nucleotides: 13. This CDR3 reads CASSLAGTSYKEQYF. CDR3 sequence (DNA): TGTGCCAGCAGCCTCGCCGGGACTAGCTATAAAGAGCAGTACTTC.